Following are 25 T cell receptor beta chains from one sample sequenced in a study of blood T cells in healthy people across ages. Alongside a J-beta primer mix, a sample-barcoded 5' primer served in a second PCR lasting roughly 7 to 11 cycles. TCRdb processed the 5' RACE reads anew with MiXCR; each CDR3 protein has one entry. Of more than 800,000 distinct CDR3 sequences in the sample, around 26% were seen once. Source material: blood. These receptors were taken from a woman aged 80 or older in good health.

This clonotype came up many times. The CDR3 DNA is TGTGCCAGCAGCTTAGCGACAGGCGTGGGAGAGACCCAGTACTTC. Protein: CASSLATGVGETQYF. The chain links TRBV7-6 to TRBJ2-5, with a possible D match to TRBD1 (6 bases). CDR3 size: 15 residues. Germline-derived CDR1 and CDR2 are SGHVS and FNYEAQ. The V gene lost 0 bases and the J gene lost 4 bases, with 12 bases spanning the gap.

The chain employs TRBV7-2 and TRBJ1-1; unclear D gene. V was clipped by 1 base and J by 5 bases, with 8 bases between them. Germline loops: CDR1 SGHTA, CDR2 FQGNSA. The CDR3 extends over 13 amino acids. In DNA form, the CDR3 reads TGTGCCAGCAGCTTAGTGGCCCGGACTGAAGCTTTCTTT. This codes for CASSLVARTEAFF.

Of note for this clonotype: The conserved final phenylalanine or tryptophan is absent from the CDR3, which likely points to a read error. In nucleotides, the CDR3 is TGCGCCAGCAGCCAAGATGAGGGAGCTGGGGCCAACGTCCTGACTCTC. Protein: CASSQDEGAGANVLTL. The V and J genes are TRBV4-1 and TRBJ2-6, with D tentatively TRBD2 (5 bases). This CDR3 has 16 amino acids. Trimming left V 0 bases short and J 2 bases short, with 8 bases between. Germline-derived CDR1 and CDR2 are MGHRA and YSYEKL.

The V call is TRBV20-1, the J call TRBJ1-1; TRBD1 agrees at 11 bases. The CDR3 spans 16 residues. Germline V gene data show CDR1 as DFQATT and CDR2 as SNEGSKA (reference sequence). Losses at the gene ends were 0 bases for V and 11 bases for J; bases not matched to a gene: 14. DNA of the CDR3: TGCAGTGCTAGAGATCAAGGACAGGGGGCCTTCCTCCAGGCTTTCTTT. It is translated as CSARDQGQGAFLQAFF.

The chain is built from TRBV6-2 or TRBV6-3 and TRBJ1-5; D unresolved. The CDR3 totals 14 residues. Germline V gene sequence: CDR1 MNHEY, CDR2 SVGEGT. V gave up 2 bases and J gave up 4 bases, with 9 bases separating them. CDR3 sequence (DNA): TGTGCCAGCAGTTACGCGCTCTCGAATCAGCCCCAGCATTTT. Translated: CASSYALSNQPQHF.

The CDR3 sequence: CASSSTVSQETQYF. In nucleotides, the CDR3 is TGCGCCAGCAGCTCGACAGTCTCCCAAGAGACCCAGTACTTC. The chain has TRBV5-1 and TRBJ2-5; perhaps TRBD1 as D (5 bases). There are 14 residues in the CDR3. CDR1 and CDR2 from the germline V gene are SGHRS and YFSETQ. Between the trimmed V and J ends, which lost 3 bases and 1 base, there was a span of 10 bases.

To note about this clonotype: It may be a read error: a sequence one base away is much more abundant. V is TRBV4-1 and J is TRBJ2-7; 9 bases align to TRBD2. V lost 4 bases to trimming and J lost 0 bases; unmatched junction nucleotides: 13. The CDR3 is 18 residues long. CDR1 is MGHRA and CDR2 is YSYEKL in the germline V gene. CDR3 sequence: CASSRRASGDSGSYEQYF. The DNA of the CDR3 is TGCGCCAGCAGCCGTCGGGCTAGCGGGGACTCAGGCTCCTACGAGCAGTACTTC.

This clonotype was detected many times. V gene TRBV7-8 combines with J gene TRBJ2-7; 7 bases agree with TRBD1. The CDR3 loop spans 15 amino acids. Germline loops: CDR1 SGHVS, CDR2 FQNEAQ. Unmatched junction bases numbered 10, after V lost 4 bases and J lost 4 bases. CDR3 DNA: TGTGCCAGCAGCTCGAAAGGGACAGCAGCTTACGAGCAGTACTTC. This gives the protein CASSSKGTAAYEQYF. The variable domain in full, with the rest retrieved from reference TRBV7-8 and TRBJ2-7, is GAGVSQSPRYKVAKRGQDVALRCDPISGHVSLFWYQQALGQGPEFLTYFQNEAQLDKSGLPSDRFFAERPEGSVSTLKIQRTQQEDSAVYLCASSSKGTAAYEQYFGPGTRLTVT.

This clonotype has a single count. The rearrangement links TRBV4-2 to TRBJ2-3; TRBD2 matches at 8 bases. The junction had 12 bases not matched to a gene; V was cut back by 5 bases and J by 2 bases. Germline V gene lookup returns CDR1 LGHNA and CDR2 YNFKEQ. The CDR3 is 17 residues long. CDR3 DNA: TGTGCCAGCAGCAAAGGGTCATTAGCGGGGTTCACAGATACGCAGTATTTT. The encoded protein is CASSKGSLAGFTDTQYF.

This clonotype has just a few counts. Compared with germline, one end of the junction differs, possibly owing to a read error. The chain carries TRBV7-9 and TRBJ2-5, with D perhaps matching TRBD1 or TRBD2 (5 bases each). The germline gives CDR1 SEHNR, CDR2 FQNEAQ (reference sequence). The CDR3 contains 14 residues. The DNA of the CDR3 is TGTACCAGCAGCTTCGGGACGGAGAAAGAGACCCAGTACTTC. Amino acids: CTSSFGTEKETQYF.

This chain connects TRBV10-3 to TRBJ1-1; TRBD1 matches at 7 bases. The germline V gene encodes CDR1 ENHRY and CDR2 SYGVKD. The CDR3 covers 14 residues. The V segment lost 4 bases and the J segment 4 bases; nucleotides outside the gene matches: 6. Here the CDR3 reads CAISGQGGGTEAFF. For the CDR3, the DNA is TGTGCCATCAGTGGACAGGGTGGGGGCACTGAAGCTTTCTTT.

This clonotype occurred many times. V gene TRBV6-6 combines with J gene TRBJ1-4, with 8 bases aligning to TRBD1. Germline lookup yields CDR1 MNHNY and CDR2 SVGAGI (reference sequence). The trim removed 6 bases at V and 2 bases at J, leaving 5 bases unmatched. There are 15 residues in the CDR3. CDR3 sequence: CASSNGQGTNEKLFF. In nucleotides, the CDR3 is TGTGCCAGCAGCAACGGACAGGGCACTAATGAAAAACTGTTTTTT.

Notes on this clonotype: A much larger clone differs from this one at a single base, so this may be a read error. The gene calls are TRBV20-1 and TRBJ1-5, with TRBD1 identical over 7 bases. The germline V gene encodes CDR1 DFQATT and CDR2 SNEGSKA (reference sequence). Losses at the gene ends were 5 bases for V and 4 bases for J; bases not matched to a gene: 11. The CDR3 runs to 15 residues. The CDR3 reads CSAGTRDRQNQPQHF. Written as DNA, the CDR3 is TGCAGTGCTGGTACCCGGGACAGACAAAATCAGCCCCAGCATTTT.

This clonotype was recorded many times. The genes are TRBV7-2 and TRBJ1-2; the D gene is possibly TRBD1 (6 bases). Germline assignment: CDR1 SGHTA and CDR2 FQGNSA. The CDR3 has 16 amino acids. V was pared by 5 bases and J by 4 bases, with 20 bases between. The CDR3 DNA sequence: TGTGCCAGCAGCCTCGGGGCCGGACAGTCGGGCTATGGCTACACCTTC. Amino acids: CASSLGAGQSGYGYTF.

The CDR3 DNA reads TGTGCCAGCAGTCTCCGACAGGGGTTCAGTGAAAAACTGTTTTTT. This codes for CASSLRQGFSEKLFF. This chain uses TRBV27 with TRBJ1-4; 8 nucleotides align to TRBD1. This CDR3 has 15 amino acids. Germline CDR1 is MNHEY and CDR2 is SMNVEV (reference sequence). The V segment lost 5 bases and the J segment 7 bases; nucleotides outside the gene matches: 9.

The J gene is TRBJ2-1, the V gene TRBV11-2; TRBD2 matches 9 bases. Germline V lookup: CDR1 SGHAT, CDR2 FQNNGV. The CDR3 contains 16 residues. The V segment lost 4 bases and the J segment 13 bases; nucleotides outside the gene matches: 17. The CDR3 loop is CASSSPGAGGRETQFF. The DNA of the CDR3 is TGTGCCAGCAGCTCCCCGGGAGCGGGGGGTCGGGAGACCCAGTTCTTC.

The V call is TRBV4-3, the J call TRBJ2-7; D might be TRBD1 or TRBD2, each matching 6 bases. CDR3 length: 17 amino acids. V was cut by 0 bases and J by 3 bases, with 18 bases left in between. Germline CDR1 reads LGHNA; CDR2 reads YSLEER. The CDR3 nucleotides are TGCGCCAGCAGCCAAGATCTCGCCCCGGGGGCCGGCTACGAGCAGTACTTC. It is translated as CASSQDLAPGAGYEQYF.

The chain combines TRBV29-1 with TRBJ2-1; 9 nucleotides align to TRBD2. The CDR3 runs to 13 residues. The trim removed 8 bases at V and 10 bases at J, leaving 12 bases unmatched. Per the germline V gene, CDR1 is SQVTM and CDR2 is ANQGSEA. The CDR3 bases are TGCAGCATTAGAGGGACTAGCCGGCAAGAGCAGTTCTTC. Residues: CSIRGTSRQEQFF.

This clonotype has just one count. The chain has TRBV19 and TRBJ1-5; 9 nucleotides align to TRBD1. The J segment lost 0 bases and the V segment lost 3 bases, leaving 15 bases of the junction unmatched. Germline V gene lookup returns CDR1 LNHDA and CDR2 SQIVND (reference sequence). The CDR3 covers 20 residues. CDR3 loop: CASSITRGTGTSYSNQPQHF. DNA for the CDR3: TGTGCCAGTAGTATTACCAGGGGGACAGGGACAAGTTATAGCAATCAGCCCCAGCATTTT.

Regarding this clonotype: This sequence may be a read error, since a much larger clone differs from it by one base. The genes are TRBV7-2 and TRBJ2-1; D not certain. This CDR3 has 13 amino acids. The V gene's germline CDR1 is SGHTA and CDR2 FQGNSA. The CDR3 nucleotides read TGTGCCAGCAGCTCAGGACCATACAACGAGCATTTCTTC. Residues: CASSSGPYNEHFF.

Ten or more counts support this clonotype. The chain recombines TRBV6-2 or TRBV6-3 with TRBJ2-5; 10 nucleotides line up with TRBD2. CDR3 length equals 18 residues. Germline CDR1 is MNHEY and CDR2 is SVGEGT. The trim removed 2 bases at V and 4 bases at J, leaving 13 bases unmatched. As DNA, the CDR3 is TGTGCCAGCAGTTACAGGAGGGCTAGCGGGGGCGTCGGAGAGACCCAGTACTTC. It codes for CASSYRRASGGVGETQYF.

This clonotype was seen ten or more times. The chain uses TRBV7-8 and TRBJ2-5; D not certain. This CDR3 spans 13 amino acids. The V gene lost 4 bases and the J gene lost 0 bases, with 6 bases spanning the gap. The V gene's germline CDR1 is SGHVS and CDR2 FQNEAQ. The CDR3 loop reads CASSWKYQETQYF. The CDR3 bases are TGTGCCAGCAGCTGGAAGTACCAAGAGACCCAGTACTTC.

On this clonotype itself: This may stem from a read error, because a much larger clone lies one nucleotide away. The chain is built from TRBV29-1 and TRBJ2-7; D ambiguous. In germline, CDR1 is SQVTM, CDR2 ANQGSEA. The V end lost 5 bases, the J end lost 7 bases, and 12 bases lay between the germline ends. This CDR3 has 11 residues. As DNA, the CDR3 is TGCAGCGTTTCGGCTTACAATGAGCAGTACTTC. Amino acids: CSVSAYNEQYF.

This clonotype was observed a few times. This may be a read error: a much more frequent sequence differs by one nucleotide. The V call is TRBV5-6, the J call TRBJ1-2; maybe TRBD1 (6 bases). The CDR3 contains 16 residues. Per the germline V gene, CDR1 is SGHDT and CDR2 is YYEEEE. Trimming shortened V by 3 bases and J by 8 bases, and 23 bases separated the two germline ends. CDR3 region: CASSSSGTPLWVGYTF. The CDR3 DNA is TGTGCCAGCAGCTCTTCCGGGACACCCCTCTGGGTGGGCTACACCTTC.

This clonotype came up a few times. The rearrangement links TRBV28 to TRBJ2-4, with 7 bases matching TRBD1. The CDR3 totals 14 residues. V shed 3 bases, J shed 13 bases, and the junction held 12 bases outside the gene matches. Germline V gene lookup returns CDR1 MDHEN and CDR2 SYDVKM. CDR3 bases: TGTGCCAGCAGTTTGAGGGGGCCCTACAATGAGCAGTACTTC. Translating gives CASSLRGPYNEQYF.